This TCR beta chain was sequenced for a study of Graves' ophthalmopathy and Graves' hyperthyroidism. The wider study: There was a collection of peripheral blood at initial diagnosis, before any treatment.

TCR beta CDR3 regions were amplified from RNA transcripts. Following a first-round RT-PCR that used HTBI primers, a second-round multiplex PCR was carried out. MiXCR, run by TCRdb on the multiplex PCR reads, gives a single entry per CDR3 protein. The sample shows approximately 150,000 distinct CDR3 sequences, roughly two fifths of them seen only once. General study results and limits: As the model predicted ophthalmopathy progression, it achieved a sensitivity of roughly 69% and a specificity of approximately 72%.

Trimming stripped 0 bases from V and 0 bases from J, with 12 bases between. Germline V gene data show CDR1 as MNHEY and CDR2 as SVGEGT. The CDR3 extends over 16 amino acids. At least ten counts were recorded for this clonotype. The antigen remains undetermined. The chain has TRBV6-2 or TRBV6-3 and TRBJ2-7; D is perhaps TRBD2 (5 bases). This sequence was found in a young man with Graves' ophthalmopathy. The specimen was peripheral blood. The CDR3 sequence: CASSYSRSGASYEQYF. CDR3 in DNA: TGTGCCAGCAGTTACTCGCGGAGCGGTGCCTCCTACGAGCAGTACTTC.